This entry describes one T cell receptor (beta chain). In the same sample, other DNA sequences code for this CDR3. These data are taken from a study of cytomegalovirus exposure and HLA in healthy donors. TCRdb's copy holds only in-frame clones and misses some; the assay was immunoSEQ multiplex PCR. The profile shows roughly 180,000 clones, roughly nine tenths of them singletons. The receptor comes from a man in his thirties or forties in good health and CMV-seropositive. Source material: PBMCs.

CDR3 bases: TGTGCCAGTAGTACGACAGATACGCAGTATTTT. Amino acids: CASSTTDTQYF. The J gene is TRBJ2-3, the V gene TRBV19; no clear D gene. Germline values: CDR1 LNHDA, CDR2 SQIVND (reference sequence). Between the trimmed V and J ends, which lost 4 bases and 3 bases, there was a span of 2 bases. This CDR3 contains 11 residues.